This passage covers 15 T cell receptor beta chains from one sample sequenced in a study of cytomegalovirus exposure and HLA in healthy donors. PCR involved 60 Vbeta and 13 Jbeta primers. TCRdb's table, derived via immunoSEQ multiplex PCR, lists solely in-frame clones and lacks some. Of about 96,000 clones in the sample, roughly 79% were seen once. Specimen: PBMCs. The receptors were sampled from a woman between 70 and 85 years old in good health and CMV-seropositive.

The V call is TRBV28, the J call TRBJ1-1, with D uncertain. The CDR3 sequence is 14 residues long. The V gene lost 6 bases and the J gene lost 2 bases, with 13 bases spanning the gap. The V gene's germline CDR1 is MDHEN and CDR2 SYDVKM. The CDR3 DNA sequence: TGTGCCAGCAGCCGAGGAGCAGATAACACTGAAGCTTTCTTT. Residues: CASSRGADNTEAFF.

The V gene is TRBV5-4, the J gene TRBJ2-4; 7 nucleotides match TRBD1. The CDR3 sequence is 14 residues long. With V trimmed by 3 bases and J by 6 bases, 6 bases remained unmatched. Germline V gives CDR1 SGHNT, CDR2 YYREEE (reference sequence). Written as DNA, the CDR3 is TGTGCCAGCAGCTCACAGGGGTTCACAAACATTCAGTACTTC. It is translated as CASSSQGFTNIQYF.

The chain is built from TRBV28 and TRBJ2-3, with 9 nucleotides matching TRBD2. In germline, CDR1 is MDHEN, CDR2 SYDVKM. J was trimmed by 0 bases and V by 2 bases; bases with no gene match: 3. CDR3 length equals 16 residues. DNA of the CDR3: TGTGCCAGCAGTTTACTAGCGGGACGTAGCACAGATACGCAGTATTTT. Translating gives CASSLLAGRSTDTQYF.

CDR3 in DNA: TGCAGCGTCCAGGGGGTGGAGAATGAAAAACTGTTTTTT. This gives the protein CSVQGVENEKLFF. This chain joins TRBV29-1 and TRBJ1-4, with TRBD1 identical over 7 bases. V lost 6 bases, J lost 5 bases, and 6 bases stayed unmatched. The CDR3 is made up of 13 amino acids. Per the germline V gene, CDR1 is SQVTM and CDR2 is ANQGSEA.

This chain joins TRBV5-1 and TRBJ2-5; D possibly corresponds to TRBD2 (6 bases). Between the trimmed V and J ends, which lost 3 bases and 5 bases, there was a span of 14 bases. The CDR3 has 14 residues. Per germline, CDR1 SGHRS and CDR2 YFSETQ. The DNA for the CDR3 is TGCGCCAGCAGCTCTGCGGGACCTCGCGAGACCCAGTACTTC. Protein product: CASSSAGPRETQYF.

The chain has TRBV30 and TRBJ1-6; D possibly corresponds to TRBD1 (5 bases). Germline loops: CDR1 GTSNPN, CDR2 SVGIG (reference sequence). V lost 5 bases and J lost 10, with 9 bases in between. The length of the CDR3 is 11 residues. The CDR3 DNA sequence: TGTGCCTGGCCCAGGGTATCACCCCTCCACTTT. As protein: CAWPRVSPLHF.

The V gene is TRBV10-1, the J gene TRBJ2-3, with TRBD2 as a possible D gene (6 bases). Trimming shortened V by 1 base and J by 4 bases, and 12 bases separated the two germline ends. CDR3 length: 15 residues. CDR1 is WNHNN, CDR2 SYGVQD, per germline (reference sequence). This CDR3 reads CASSEYGGSSDTQYF. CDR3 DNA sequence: TGCGCCAGCAGTGAGTACGGGGGAAGCTCAGATACGCAGTATTTT.

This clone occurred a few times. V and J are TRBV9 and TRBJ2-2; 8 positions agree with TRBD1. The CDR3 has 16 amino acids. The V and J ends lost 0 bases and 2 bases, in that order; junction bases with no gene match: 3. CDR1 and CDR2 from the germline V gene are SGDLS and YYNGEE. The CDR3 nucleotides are TGTGCCAGCAGCGTAGGGACAGGGAGTAACACCGGGGAGCTGTTTTTT. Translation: CASSVGTGSNTGELFF.

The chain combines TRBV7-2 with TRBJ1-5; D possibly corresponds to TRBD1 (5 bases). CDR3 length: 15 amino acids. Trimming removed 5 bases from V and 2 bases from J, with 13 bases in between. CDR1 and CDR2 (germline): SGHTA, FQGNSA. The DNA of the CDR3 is TGTGCCAGCAGCCCGGAGTGGGGGGGCAATCAGCCCCAGCATTTT. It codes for CASSPEWGGNQPQHF.

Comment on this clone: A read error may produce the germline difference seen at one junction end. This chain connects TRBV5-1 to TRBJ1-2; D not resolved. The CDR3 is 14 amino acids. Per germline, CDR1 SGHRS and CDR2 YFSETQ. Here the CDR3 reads CASSLRPGPSEGAF. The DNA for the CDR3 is TGCGCCAGCAGCTTAAGACCCGGGCCCTCAGAGGGAGCCTTC.

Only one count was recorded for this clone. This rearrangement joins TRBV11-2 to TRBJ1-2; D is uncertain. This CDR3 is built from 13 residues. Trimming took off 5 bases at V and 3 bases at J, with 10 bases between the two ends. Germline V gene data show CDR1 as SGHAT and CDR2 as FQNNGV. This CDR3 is CASSPLRYYGYTF. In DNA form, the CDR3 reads TGTGCCAGCAGCCCCCTTCGTTACTATGGCTACACCTTC.

CDR3 bases: TGTGCCAGCAGCTTGGCCGGGACAGGGCGCGTAGGGAACATTCAGTACTTC. It is translated as CASSLAGTGRVGNIQYF. The V gene is TRBV5-8, the J gene TRBJ2-4, with 9 bases that match TRBD1. Germline V gives CDR1 SGHTS, CDR2 YDEGEE. This CDR3 has 17 amino acids. Trimming cost V 0 bases and J 7 bases; bases outside gene matches: 11.

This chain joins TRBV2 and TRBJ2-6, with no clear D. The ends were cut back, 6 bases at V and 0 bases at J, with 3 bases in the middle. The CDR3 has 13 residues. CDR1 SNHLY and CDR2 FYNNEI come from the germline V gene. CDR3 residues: CASSGSGANVLTF. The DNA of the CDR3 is TGTGCCAGCAGCGGCTCTGGGGCCAACGTCCTGACTTTC.

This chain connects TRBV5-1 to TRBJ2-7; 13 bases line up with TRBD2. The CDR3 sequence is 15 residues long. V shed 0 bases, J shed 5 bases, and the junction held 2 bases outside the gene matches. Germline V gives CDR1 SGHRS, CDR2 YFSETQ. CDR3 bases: TGCGCCAGCAGCTTGGGGGGACTAGCGGGAAACGAGCAGTACTTC. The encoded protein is CASSLGGLAGNEQYF.

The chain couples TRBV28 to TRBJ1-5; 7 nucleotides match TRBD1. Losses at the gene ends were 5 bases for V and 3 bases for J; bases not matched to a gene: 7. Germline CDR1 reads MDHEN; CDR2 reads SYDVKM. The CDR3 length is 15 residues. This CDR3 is CASSIPDRDNQPQHF. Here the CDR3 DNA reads TGTGCCAGCAGTATCCCCGACAGGGACAATCAGCCCCAGCATTTT. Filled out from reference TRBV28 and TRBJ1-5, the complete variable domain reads DVKVTQSSRYLVKRTGEKVFLECVQDMDHENMFWYRQDPGLGLRLIYFSYDVKMKEKGDIPEGYSVSREKKERFSLILESASTNQTSMYLCASSIPDRDNQPQHFGDGTRLSIL.